This is a list of T cell receptor beta chains from one sample in a study of blood T cells in healthy people across ages. TCRdb reprocessed the 5' RACE reads with MiXCR, giving one entry per CDR3 protein. The table lists over 550,000 distinct CDR3 sequences, roughly 30% of them singletons, with approximately 15% in the top ten. Source material: blood. The receptors derive from an elderly woman in good health. The CDR3 runs from the conserved cysteine through the conserved F or W. The order of the fields is D gene, V gene, J gene, clone size, CDR3 DNA, CDR3 protein. D genes are given only for firm matches. Size values are once, few and many counts, or a class for expanded clones, and some rows have none.

>TRBD1|TRBV3-1|TRBJ1-5|few
TGTGCCAGCAGCCGAGGACAGGGCGGTAGTCAGCCCCAGCATTTT
CASSRGQGGSQPQHF
>TRBD1|TRBV2|TRBJ1-1|.
TGTGCCAGCAGCCGGGACAGGGCTATGAACACTGAAGCTTTCTTT
CASSRDRAMNTEAFF
>.|TRBV7-6|TRBJ2-2|many
TGTGCCAGCAGCTCCCTGAACCGCGCGAACACCGGGGAGCTGTTTTTT
CASSSLNRANTGELFF
>.|TRBV12-3/TRBV12-4|TRBJ1-1|.
TGTGCCAGCAGGTCCGGGAGGGGTCTAATGAACACTGAAGCTTTCTTT
CASRSGRGLMNTEAFF
>TRBD2|TRBV10-3|TRBJ2-3|many
TGTGCCATTGGGACTAGCGGAACAGATACGCAGTATTTT
CAIGTSGTDTQYF
>.|TRBV20-1|TRBJ1-4|few
TGCAGTATTAGAGGGCCTAATGAAAAACTGTTTTTT
CSIRGPNEKLFF
>TRBD1|TRBV5-8|TRBJ1-1|.
TGTGCCAGCAGCCAGAAGAGGAGACAGGGCCAGAACACTGAAGCTTTCTTT
CASSQKRRQGQNTEAFF
>.|TRBV29-1|TRBJ1-1|many
TGCAGCGTTGTGGAGGGTTTGACCACTGAAGCTTTCTTT
CSVVEGLTTEAFF
>.|TRBV5-1|TRBJ1-2|many
TGCGCCAGCAGCACCGACGGGGCTGGAGGCTACACCTTC
CASSTDGAGGYTF
>.|TRBV27|TRBJ1-2|many
TGTGCCAGCAGCCCATCGGGACGGTCGTATGGCTACACCTTC
CASSPSGRSYGYTF
>TRBD2|TRBV9|TRBJ2-3|many
TGTGCCAGCAGCGTAGGAACTAGCGGCACAGATACGCAGTATTTT
CASSVGTSGTDTQYF
>.|TRBV6-1|TRBJ1-5|many
TGTGCCAGCAACCAAGAGGGCGGGGGTCAGCCCCAGCATTTT
CASNQEGGGQPQHF
>.|TRBV7-2|TRBJ2-7|few
TGTGCCAGCAGCCTAACTAGGGAATACGAGCAGTACTTC
CASSLTREYEQYF
>.|TRBV2|TRBJ1-1|.
TGTGCCAGCACGGAGGGGATTCCTGAAGCTTTCTTT
CASTEGIPEAFF
>.|TRBV12-3/TRBV12-4|TRBJ1-5|many
TGTGCCAGTTCAACCCCGGTGGCCCATCAGCCCCAGCATTTT
CASSTPVAHQPQHF
>.|TRBV30|TRBJ1-1|.
TGTGCCTTCATACAGGACACTGAAGCTTTCTTT
CAFIQDTEAFF
>.|TRBV19|TRBJ2-4|.
TGTGCCAGTAGTGGGTTTCTGCAAAACATTCAGTACTTC
CASSGFLQNIQYF
>.|TRBV12-3/TRBV12-4|TRBJ1-2|.
TGTGCCAGCGGCCAGAGTCGGACGGCTAACTATGGCTACACCTTC
CASGQSRTANYGYTF
>TRBD2|TRBV12-3/TRBV12-4|TRBJ2-5|once
TGTGCCAGCAGTTTAAGGGATAGGGAGTGGGGGGGGACCCAGTACTTC
CASSLRDREWGGTQYF
>.|TRBV11-2|TRBJ2-7|many
TGTGCCAGCAGCTTGGGGGCAGGAGCCTACGAGCAGTACTTC
CASSLGAGAYEQYF
>.|TRBV9|TRBJ2-5|many
TGTGCCAGCAGCCTCTCGTCCTCCAACTTTGAGACCCAGTACTTC
CASSLSSSNFETQYF
>.|TRBV20-1|TRBJ1-1|few
TGCAGTGCGCCCGAACATCGGACAAGTTTTTCTCTGGGGACTGAAGCTTTCTTT
CSAPEHRTSFSLGTEAFF
>.|TRBV15|TRBJ1-2|many
TGTGCCACCAGCAGAGATAAGGGGCAAGGTGGCTACACCTTC
CATSRDKGQGGYTF
>.|TRBV10-3|TRBJ1-1|many
TGTGCCATCAAGGCAGAGAGAGATAACACTGAAGCTTTCTTT
CAIKAERDNTEAFF
>.|TRBV10-3|TRBJ1-4|many
TGTGCCATCAGTGAGTCGTCCGGGGGCGCGGAAAAACTGTTTTTT
CAISESSGGAEKLFF
>.|TRBV25-1|TRBJ1-2|.
TGTGCCAGCTCCCAGCCGGGAACGGGCTCCCGCTATGGCTACACCTTC
CASSQPGTGSRYGYTF
>.|TRBV2|TRBJ2-2|.
TGTGCCAGCAGAAAGCTTTGGGCCGGGGAGCTGTTTTTT
CASRKLWAGELFF
>.|TRBV3-1|TRBJ2-1|.
TGTGCCAGCAGTCTTCCAGGGAAAAATGAGCAGTTCTTC
CASSLPGKNEQFF
>.|TRBV20-1|TRBJ2-3|.
TGCAGTGCTAGAGGGGCTAGCGCTACGCAGTATTTT
CSARGASATQYF
>.|TRBV5-6|TRBJ2-7|many
TGTGCCAGCAGCTTGGGCAGGGGCAACTACGAGCAGTACTTC
CASSLGRGNYEQYF
>.|TRBV12-3/TRBV12-4|TRBJ2-3|.
TGTGCCAGCAGCAGGAAAGGCGGGGTGCGCACAGATACGCAGTATTTT
CASSRKGGVRTDTQYF
>.|TRBV9|TRBJ1-2|many
TGTGCCAGCAGCGTCGATGGGAAGGGAGGATTGGGCTACACCTTC
CASSVDGKGGLGYTF
>.|TRBV9|TRBJ1-1|.
TGTGCCAGCAGCGTAGCCGGGGGAATGAACACTGAAGCTTTCTTT
CASSVAGGMNTEAFF
>.|TRBV6-2/TRBV6-3|TRBJ1-2|many
TGTGCCAGCACTACCTTCGGGGGTCAGCCCACTTTTTCCGACGGCTACACCTTC
CASTTFGGQPTFSDGYTF